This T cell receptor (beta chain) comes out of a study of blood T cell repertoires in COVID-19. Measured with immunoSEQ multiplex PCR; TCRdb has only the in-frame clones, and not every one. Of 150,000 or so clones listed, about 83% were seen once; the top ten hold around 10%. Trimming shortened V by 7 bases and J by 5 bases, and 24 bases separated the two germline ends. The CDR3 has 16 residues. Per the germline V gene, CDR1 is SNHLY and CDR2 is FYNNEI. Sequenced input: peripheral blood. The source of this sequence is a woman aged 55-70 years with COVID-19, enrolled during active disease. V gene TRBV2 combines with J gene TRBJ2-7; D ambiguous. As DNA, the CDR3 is TGTGCCAGCAAAGATATTGATGCCTTTCTACCGCACGAGCAGTACTTC. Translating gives CASKDIDAFLPHEQYF.